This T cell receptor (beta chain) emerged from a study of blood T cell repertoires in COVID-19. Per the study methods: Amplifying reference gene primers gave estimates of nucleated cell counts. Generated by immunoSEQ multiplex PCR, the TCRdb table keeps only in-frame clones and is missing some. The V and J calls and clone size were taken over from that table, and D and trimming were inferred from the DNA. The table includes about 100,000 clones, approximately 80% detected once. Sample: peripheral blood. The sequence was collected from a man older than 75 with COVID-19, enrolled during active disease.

CDR3 sequence reads: CASSMSFRGGANTGELFF. The CDR3 DNA reads as TGTGCCAGTAGTATGAGTTTCCGCGGCGGGGCGAACACCGGGGAGCTGTTTTTT. The chain combines TRBV19 with TRBJ2-2; maybe TRBD2 (6 bases). V lost 3 bases to trimming and J lost 0 bases, with 17 bases between them. Germline CDR1 and CDR2: LNHDA and SQIVND (reference sequence). This CDR3 has 18 residues.